The 30 T cell receptor beta chains given below trace back to one sample, sequenced in a study of long-term antiretroviral therapy in people with HIV. The run of the v3.0 immunoSEQ assay was at survey level. The repertoire was sequenced with immunoSEQ multiplex PCR; TCRdb's copy has only in-frame clones and lacks some. The sample gives 30,000 to 40,000 clones, about 80% of which show up once; roughly 7.2% is in the top ten. Specimen: unsorted PBMCs, collected 2 years after starting antiretroviral therapy. These receptors were collected from a woman between 45 and 60 years old with HIV.

This chain links TRBV19 with TRBJ1-2; maybe TRBD1 (5 bases). Germline V gives CDR1 LNHDA, CDR2 SQIVND (reference sequence). Trimming took off 3 bases at V and 2 bases at J, with 16 bases between the two ends. This CDR3 is 16 amino acids long. The CDR3: CASSITPSRQNYGYTF. DNA of the CDR3: TGTGCCAGTAGTATTACCCCCTCCCGACAGAACTATGGCTACACCTTC. Filled out from reference TRBV19 and TRBJ1-2, the complete variable domain reads DGGITQSPKYLFRKEGQNVTLSCEQNLNHDAMYWYRQDPGQGLRLIYYSQIVNDFQKGDIAEGYSVSREKKESFPLTVTSAQKNPTAFYLCASSITPSRQNYGYTFGSGTRLTVV.

The chain employs TRBV5-1 and TRBJ2-3; 8 nucleotides match TRBD1. The CDR3 length is 15 residues. Losses at the gene ends were 3 bases for V and 3 bases for J; bases not matched to a gene: 6. Germline assignment: CDR1 SGHRS and CDR2 YFSETQ. Here the CDR3 reads CASSSDRTGTDTQYF. The CDR3 coding sequence is TGCGCCAGCAGCTCTGACCGGACAGGGACAGATACGCAGTATTTT.

The rearrangement joins TRBV6-4 to TRBJ2-3; D unclear. This CDR3 spans 14 amino acids. Germline V gene data show CDR1 as MRHNA and CDR2 as SNTAGT. Trimming cost V 6 bases and J 2 bases, with 12 bases left between them. The chain's CDR3 is CASRRSLTTDTQYF. The CDR3 region has the DNA TGTGCCAGCAGGCGATCATTAACCACAGATACGCAGTATTTT.

This clone was seen a few times. CDR3 bases: TGTGCCCAAGGTGGAAACACCATATATTTT. It encodes CAQGGNTIYF. The rearrangement links TRBV30 to TRBJ1-3; no definite D call. The CDR3 is 10 amino acids. Trimming removed 8 bases from V and 3 bases from J, with 5 bases in between. Germline CDR1 reads GTSNPN; CDR2 reads SVGIG (reference sequence).

The chain recombines TRBV5-1 with TRBJ2-2; tentatively, D is TRBD2 (6 bases). Per germline, CDR1 SGHRS and CDR2 YFSETQ. The CDR3 has 14 residues. V lost 4 bases to trimming and J lost 5 bases, with 12 bases between them. The CDR3, as DNA: TGCGCCAGCAGCCCGACGGGGGTGACCGGGGAGCTGTTTTTT. Translation gives CASSPTGVTGELFF.

In nucleotides, the CDR3 is TGTGCCAGCAATGTAGGAGGGGCCAACGTCCTGACTTTC. Encoded protein: CASNVGGANVLTF. The chain has TRBV2 and TRBJ2-6; D uncertain. CDR3 size: 13 residues. Germline V gene data show CDR1 as SNHLY and CDR2 as FYNNEI. V gave up 7 bases and J gave up 4 bases, with 8 bases separating them. The full variable domain, with the rest looked up from reference TRBV2 and TRBJ2-6, is EPEVTQTPSHQVTQMGQEVILRCVPISNHLYFYWYRQILGQKVEFLVSFYNNEISEKSEIFDDQFSVERPDGSNFTLKIRSTKLEDSAMYFCASNVGGANVLTFGAGSRLTVL.

The rearrangement joins TRBV7-2 to TRBJ1-6; maybe TRBD1 (6 bases). V was cut by 3 bases and J by 8 bases, with 8 bases left in between. This CDR3 is built from 13 residues. Germline V gives CDR1 SGHTA, CDR2 FQGNSA. The CDR3 region has the DNA TGTGCCAGCAGCTTTCACAGGGATTCACCCCTCCACTTT. This sequence encodes CASSFHRDSPLHF.

This clone came up once. This chain links TRBV30 with TRBJ1-2; TRBD1 might be the D (5 bases). Germline V gene lookup returns CDR1 GTSNPN and CDR2 SVGIG (reference sequence). Between the trimmed V and J ends, which lost 5 bases and 5 bases, there was a span of 18 bases. This CDR3 is built from 14 residues. CDR3 DNA sequence: TGTGCCTGGGCCGTCGCCGGGGCGCGTTATGGCTACACCTTC. Its translation: CAWAVAGARYGYTF.

The chain is built from TRBV19 and TRBJ1-2; 7 bases are shared with TRBD1. The trim removed 4 bases at V and 2 bases at J, leaving 7 bases unmatched. Germline V gene lookup returns CDR1 LNHDA and CDR2 SQIVND (reference sequence). The CDR3 consists of 15 residues. DNA for the CDR3: TGTGCCAGTAGTACCCTAGAGACAGGGAACTATGGCTACACCTTC. Translation: CASSTLETGNYGYTF.

This sequence joins TRBV2 and TRBJ1-2, with TRBD1 as a possible D gene (5 bases). The CDR3 is 19 amino acids. Germline V lookup: CDR1 SNHLY, CDR2 FYNNEI. The V end lost 0 bases, the J end lost 5 bases, and 25 bases lay between the germline ends. In DNA, the CDR3 is TGTGCCAGCAGTGAAGCAGACTCGACGTGGGGCCTTTTTGGGTATGGCTACACCTTC. It yields the protein CASSEADSTWGLFGYGYTF.

This rearrangement joins TRBV7-9 to TRBJ1-5; D not resolved. The length of the CDR3 is 14 residues. V lost 5 bases, J lost 6 bases, and 14 bases lay in between. Germline CDR1 is SEHNR and CDR2 is FQNEAQ (reference sequence). The CDR3 region is CASSPSNWPQPQHF. The DNA for the CDR3 is TGTGCCAGCAGCCCTAGCAACTGGCCTCAGCCCCAGCATTTT.

The chain employs TRBV11-2 and TRBJ2-5; D is ambiguous. Germline V gives CDR1 SGHAT, CDR2 FQNNGV. V shed 5 bases and J shed 5 bases, with 18 bases lying between them. CDR3 length equals 15 residues. In DNA, the CDR3 is TGTGCCAGCAGCCCAGGCTCTTTGGGGATGGAGACCCAGTACTTC. Residues: CASSPGSLGMETQYF.

This chain links TRBV28 with TRBJ1-1; TRBD1 might be the D (5 bases). The germline CDR1 and CDR2 sequences are MDHEN and SYDVKM. CDR3 length equals 12 residues. The V end lost 5 bases, the J end lost 5 bases, and 9 bases lay between the germline ends. As DNA, the CDR3 is TGTGCCAGCAGTCCCTGGGGGACTGAAGCTTTCTTT. This codes for CASSPWGTEAFF.

V and J are TRBV30 and TRBJ2-5, with 11 bases aligning to TRBD2. The germline V gene encodes CDR1 GTSNPN and CDR2 SVGIG (reference sequence). The CDR3 contains 14 residues. Trimming removed 2 bases from V and 5 bases from J; junction bases left unmatched: 4. The CDR3 DNA follows: TGTGCCTGGAGTAGGCTAGCGGGGGGCGAGACCCAGTACTTC. Residues: CAWSRLAGGETQYF. Using reference TRBV30 and TRBJ2-5 for the parts outside the CDR3, the full variable domain is SQTIHQWPATLVQPVGSPLSLECTVEGTSNPNLYWYRQAAGRGLQLLFYSVGIGQISSEVPQNLSASRPQDRQFILSSKKLLLSDSGFYLCAWSRLAGGETQYFGPGTRLLVL.

The chain is built from TRBV6-6 and TRBJ2-7; D might be TRBD2 (5 bases). With 6 bases removed from V and 0 bases from J, the gap between germline ends came to 15 bases. Germline values: CDR1 MNHNY, CDR2 SVGAGI (reference sequence). The CDR3 totals 15 residues. CDR3 sequence (DNA): TGTGCCAGCAGCCCTCTGGCAGGAGGCTCCTACGAGCAGTACTTC. Amino acids: CASSPLAGGSYEQYF.

V and J are TRBV9 and TRBJ1-3, with D possibly TRBD1 on 5 matching bases. The V gene's germline CDR1 is SGDLS and CDR2 YYNGEE. Trimming shortened V by 4 bases and J by 0 bases, and 14 bases separated the two germline ends. The CDR3 is made up of 16 amino acids. The CDR3 is CASSPTRQRSGNTIYF. CDR3 sequence (DNA): TGTGCCAGCAGCCCTACCCGACAGCGCTCTGGAAACACCATATATTTT.

The gene calls are TRBV7-9 and TRBJ1-4; the D gene is possibly TRBD1 (5 bases). The germline gives CDR1 SEHNR, CDR2 FQNEAQ (reference sequence). The CDR3 loop spans 14 amino acids. V lost 1 base to trimming and J lost 8 bases, with 11 bases between them. The CDR3 loop is CASSLGDGGEKLFF. CDR3 nucleotide sequence: TGTGCCAGCAGCTTAGGGGACGGCGGGGAAAAACTGTTTTTT.

This clone showed up just once. J is TRBJ2-5 and V is TRBV7-9, with 9 positions matching TRBD2. Losses at the gene ends were 5 bases for V and 1 base for J; bases not matched to a gene: 11. The CDR3 contains 17 residues. The germline gives CDR1 SEHNR, CDR2 FQNEAQ (reference sequence). CDR3 residues: CASSGSPSGASQETQYF. The CDR3 DNA follows: TGTGCCAGCAGCGGATCCCCTAGCGGGGCCTCCCAAGAGACCCAGTACTTC.

This clone was seen more than once but under ten times. The chain couples TRBV9 to TRBJ2-1, with D perhaps matching TRBD1 (5 bases). CDR3 length: 16 residues. V was clipped by 3 bases and J by 5 bases, with 18 bases between them. CDR1 is SGDLS, CDR2 YYNGEE, per germline. The CDR3 protein is CASSDGWAGPDNEQFF. The CDR3 region has the DNA TGTGCCAGCAGCGACGGATGGGCAGGGCCCGACAATGAGCAGTTCTTC.

This clone was observed a few times. The V and J genes are TRBV9 and TRBJ1-5; unclear D gene. The length of the CDR3 is 15 residues. V was clipped by 4 bases and J by 0 bases, with 11 bases between them. Looked up from germline, CDR1 is SGDLS and CDR2 is YYNGEE. CDR3 residues: CASSPTSYSNQPQHF. CDR3 coding DNA: TGTGCCAGCAGCCCAACATCTTATAGCAATCAGCCCCAGCATTTT.

V usage is TRBV5-4 and J usage is TRBJ2-7; D is possibly TRBD1 or TRBD2 (5 bases each). The V gene's germline CDR1 is SGHNT and CDR2 YYREEE (reference sequence). The V end lost 2 bases, the J end lost 4 bases, and 7 bases lay between the germline ends. The CDR3 covers 12 residues. The DNA of the CDR3 is TGTGCCAGCAGCTTTGGGGGATACGAGCAGTACTTC. Amino acid sequence: CASSFGGYEQYF.

The rearrangement uses TRBV27 and TRBJ2-5; 7 nucleotides align to TRBD2. V trimming: 5 bases; J trimming: 2 bases; junction bases outside the gene matches: 11. CDR1 and CDR2 from the germline V gene are MNHEY and SMNVEV (reference sequence). The CDR3 runs 16 residues. Here the CDR3 reads CASSPLGSGDQETQYF. DNA for the CDR3: TGTGCCAGCAGTCCCCTAGGAAGCGGGGATCAAGAGACCCAGTACTTC.

The chain recombines TRBV7-9 with TRBJ1-5, with D possibly TRBD1 on 5 matching bases. V lost 3 bases and J lost 3, with 6 bases in between. Germline V gene sequence: CDR1 SEHNR, CDR2 FQNEAQ (reference sequence). The CDR3 length is 13 residues. CDR3 protein: CASSFGTNQPQHF. DNA of the CDR3: TGTGCCAGCAGCTTCGGGACCAATCAGCCCCAGCATTTT.

V is TRBV5-5 and J is TRBJ2-2, with D maybe TRBD2 (6 bases). V lost 2 bases to trimming and J lost 2 bases, with 7 bases between them. The CDR3 totals 14 residues. Germline V gives CDR1 SGHKS, CDR2 YYEKEE (reference sequence). This chain's CDR3 is CASSFGSNTGELFF. The CDR3 DNA is TGTGCCAGCAGCTTCGGGAGTAACACCGGGGAGCTGTTTTTT. Full variable domain (remainder filled in from reference TRBV5-5 and TRBJ2-2): DAGVTQSPTHLIKTRGQQVTLRCSPISGHKSVSWYQQVLGQGPQFIFQYYEKEERGRGNFPDRFSARQFPNYSSELNVNALLLGDSALYLCASSFGSNTGELFFGEGSRLTVL.

This clone was seen only a few times. The chain couples TRBV21-1 to TRBJ1-5. TRBV21-1 is shown as a pseudogene. The CDR3 extends over 15 amino acids. The CDR3 DNA sequence: TGTGCCAGCAGCAAAAAGACGGGGGTGGATCAGCCCCAGCATTTT. Translated: CASSKKTGVDQPQHF.

The chain is built from TRBV15 and TRBJ2-7; TRBD2 agrees at 8 bases. CDR1 is LNHNV, CDR2 YYDKDF, per germline (reference sequence). V shed 5 bases, J shed 5 bases, and the junction held 5 bases outside the gene matches. The CDR3 runs 13 residues. CDR3 DNA sequence: TGTGCCACCAGCCTCAATAGCGGGAACGAGCAGTACTTC. Translated: CATSLNSGNEQYF.

The chain is built from TRBV11-2 and TRBJ2-3, with a possible D match to TRBD2 (6 bases). V dropped 4 bases and J dropped 0 bases, with 11 bases sitting between them. This CDR3 comprises 15 residues. The germline V gene has CDR1 SGHAT and CDR2 FQNNGV. The CDR3 here is CASSSTLASTDTQYF. The DNA of the CDR3 is TGTGCCAGCAGCTCGACACTAGCTAGCACAGATACGCAGTATTTT.

The chain carries TRBV11-3 and TRBJ2-1, with 8 nucleotides matching TRBD1. Germline V gene data show CDR1 as SGHNT and CDR2 as YENEEA. V gave up 0 bases and J gave up 7 bases; unmatched junction bases: 8. The length of the CDR3 is 16 residues. The CDR3 loop reads CASSLEGQGGMNEQFF. CDR3 nucleotide sequence: TGTGCCAGCAGCTTAGAAGGACAGGGTGGAATGAATGAGCAGTTCTTC.

V usage is TRBV30 and J usage is TRBJ2-1; TRBD2 matches 15 bases. J gave up 10 bases and V 0 bases, and 4 bases lay outside the gene matches. The germline gives CDR1 GTSNPN, CDR2 SVGIG (reference sequence). There are 15 residues in the CDR3. The CDR3 DNA reads as TGTGCCTGGAGTGTAGGACTAGCGGGGGGGACCGAGCAGTTCTTC. Its translation is CAWSVGLAGGTEQFF.

This sequence joins TRBV5-6 and TRBJ2-1; no clear D. Germline CDR1 and CDR2: SGHDT and YYEEEE. With 4 bases removed from V and 12 bases from J, the gap between germline ends came to 11 bases. The length of the CDR3 is 11 residues. The CDR3 region is CASSLAGGQFF. Here the CDR3 DNA reads TGTGCCAGCAGCCTCGCAGGTGGGCAGTTCTTC. The full variable domain, completed using reference TRBV5-6 and TRBJ2-1, is DAGVTQSPTHLIKTRGQQVTLRCSPKSGHDTVSWYQQALGQGPQFIFQYYEEEERQRGNFPDRFSGHQFPNYSSELNVNALLLGDSALYLCASSLAGGQFFGPGTRLTVL.